This TCR beta chain stems from a study of CD8 T cells in Susac syndrome. Study background: When blood was drawn, the patients with Susac syndrome were therapy-naive, on corticosteroids, or on intravenous immunoglobulin alone.

About 0.5 to 1 ug RNA was reverse transcribed with random hexamers. TCRdb reprocessed the immunoSEQ multiplex PCR reads with MiXCR, giving one entry per CDR3 protein. The data contain approximately 190,000 distinct CDR3 sequences, just under 95% of them seen just once; the ten biggest clones take up around 0.15%. V was clipped by 5 bases and J by 0 bases, with 18 bases between them. The CDR3 runs 17 residues. The V gene's germline CDR1 is SGHTA and CDR2 FQGTGA. The origin of this receptor is a human donor with Susac syndrome. The source material was CD8+ T cells from PBMCs. The chain joins TRBV7-3 to TRBJ2-3; D may correspond to TRBD1 or TRBD2 (5 bases each). The CDR3 is CASSLYGGVGSTDTQYF. The CDR3 DNA reads as TGTGCCAGCAGCCTCTATGGGGGAGTGGGGAGCACAGATACGCAGTATTTT.